The 28 T cell receptor beta chains in this list originate from one sample, sequenced in a study of CD8 T cells in ankylosing spondylitis. MiXCR, applied by TCRdb to the 5' RACE reads, yields one record per CDR3 protein. The sample includes roughly 130,000 distinct CDR3 sequences, around 9.3% seen only once; the top ten take roughly 3.4%. Input material: blood, either unsorted or a sorted T cell fraction (not recorded which). Source of these receptors: a male donor with ankylosing spondylitis or in good health (not recorded which).

This clonotype occurred many times. The rearrangement links TRBV6-2 or TRBV6-3 to TRBJ2-2; the D gene is possibly TRBD2 (5 bases). This CDR3 has 14 amino acids. V dropped 6 bases and J dropped 3 bases, with 11 bases sitting between them. Germline V CDR1 and CDR2: MNHEY, SVGEGT. This CDR3 reads CASRGLRYTGELFF. DNA of the CDR3: TGTGCCAGCAGAGGACTTAGATACACCGGGGAGCTGTTTTTT.

This clonotype has at least ten counts. The chain is built from TRBV15 and TRBJ2-5, with TRBD2 matching 7 bases. Germline-derived CDR1 and CDR2 are LNHNV and YYDKDF (reference sequence). J was trimmed by 2 bases and V by 0 bases; bases with no gene match: 3. The CDR3 sequence is 15 residues long. The CDR3 sequence is CATSRDWGGQETQYF. As DNA, the CDR3 is TGTGCCACCAGCAGAGATTGGGGGGGGCAAGAGACCCAGTACTTC.

Many counts were recorded for this clonotype. J is TRBJ2-5 and V is TRBV2; 9 nucleotides match TRBD2. V shed 2 bases, J shed 2 bases, and the junction held 3 bases outside the gene matches. The CDR3 runs to 15 residues. Looked up from germline, CDR1 is SNHLY and CDR2 is FYNNEI. The CDR3 sequence is CASSELAGRQETQYF. The CDR3, as DNA: TGTGCCAGCAGTGAACTAGCGGGAAGACAAGAGACCCAGTACTTC.

This clonotype was picked up many times. V usage is TRBV7-2 and J usage is TRBJ2-3; possibly TRBD1 or TRBD2 for D (7 bases each). The germline V gene has CDR1 SGHTA and CDR2 FQGNSA. CDR3 size: 16 residues. V was clipped by 5 bases and J by 2 bases, with 17 bases between them. The CDR3 region is CASSKQGGGITDTQYF. The CDR3 bases are TGTGCCAGCAGCAAGCAGGGGGGGGGAATCACAGATACGCAGTATTTT.

The chain carries TRBV12-3 or TRBV12-4 and TRBJ2-7; 7 nucleotides agree with TRBD1. CDR3 length: 15 amino acids. V shed 2 bases, J shed 3 bases, and the junction held 7 bases outside the gene matches. CDR3 sequence (DNA): TGTGCCAGCAGTTTACGACAGGGAGCCCGCTACGAGCAGTACTTC. Translation gives CASSLRQGARYEQYF.

This clonotype was counted at least ten times. J is TRBJ2-3 and V is TRBV20-1; D not resolved. CDR1 and CDR2 from the germline V gene are DFQATT and SNEGSKA (reference sequence). V gave up 3 bases and J gave up 0 bases, with 13 bases separating them. The CDR3 is 15 amino acids. CDR3 nucleotides: TGCAGTGCTAGGGAGATGACGGGCAGCACAGATACGCAGTATTTT. Translating gives CSAREMTGSTDTQYF.

This clonotype occurred many times. V usage is TRBV7-7 and J usage is TRBJ2-1, with 10 bases matching TRBD2. Per the germline V gene, CDR1 is SSHAT and CDR2 is FNYEAQ (reference sequence). V was pared by 11 bases and J by 6 bases, with 16 bases of the junction left unmatched. The CDR3 runs to 16 residues. The CDR3 nucleotides are TGTGCCCCGCGGCTAGCGGGAGTATTTAGTCCCAATGAGCAGTTCTTC. It translates to CAPRLAGVFSPNEQFF.

This clonotype was found many times. V gene TRBV6-4 combines with J gene TRBJ2-2, with a tentative D call TRBD2 (7 bases). With 7 bases removed from V and 0 bases from J, the gap between germline ends came to 18 bases. Germline CDR1 is MRHNA and CDR2 is SNTAGT. The CDR3 runs 17 residues. CDR3 sequence reads: CASISQGLAANTGELFF. For the CDR3, the DNA is TGTGCCAGCATCTCGCAGGGGCTAGCGGCGAACACCGGGGAGCTGTTTTTT.

This clonotype was detected only a few times. The V call is TRBV10-3, the J call TRBJ2-2; possible D gene TRBD2, 5 bases. V lost 9 bases and J 5 bases, leaving 10 bases between the germline ends. Per germline, CDR1 ENHRY and CDR2 SYGVKD. This CDR3 has 12 amino acids. DNA of the CDR3: TGTGCCATAGGGTCGGGGACCGGGGAGCTGTTTTTT. Its protein is CAIGSGTGELFF.

This clonotype has a single count. This rearrangement joins TRBV7-3 to TRBJ2-1; no firm D call. Trimming cost V 6 bases and J 8 bases, with 20 bases left between them. The CDR3 length is 15 residues. Germline V lookup: CDR1 SGHTA, CDR2 FQGTGA. This chain's CDR3 is CASSPRWGMVHEQFF. As DNA, the CDR3 is TGTGCCAGCAGTCCGAGGTGGGGAATGGTCCATGAGCAGTTCTTC.

This clonotype was seen ten or more times. The chain uses TRBV9 and TRBJ2-1, with TRBD1 identical over 10 bases. CDR3 length: 15 residues. Germline V gene sequence: CDR1 SGDLS, CDR2 YYNGEE. With V trimmed by 2 bases and J by 6 bases, 5 bases remained unmatched. CDR3 loop: CASSVRQGAGNEQFF. The CDR3 coding sequence is TGTGCCAGCAGCGTCCGACAGGGGGCTGGCAATGAGCAGTTCTTC. The variable domain in full, with the rest retrieved from reference TRBV9 and TRBJ2-1, is DSGVTQTPKHLITATGQRVTLRCSPRSGDLSVYWYQQSLDQGLQFLIQYYNGEERAKGNILERFSAQQFPDLHSELNLSSLELGDSALYFCASSVRQGAGNEQFFGPGTRLTVL.

The table lists this clonotype with many counts. This CDR3 reads CASSPQDYLTGELFF. The CDR3 DNA reads as TGTGCCAGCAGCCCCCAGGACTACCTAACCGGGGAGCTGTTTTTT. The chain links TRBV11-2 to TRBJ2-2, with D perhaps matching TRBD2 (6 bases). V was clipped by 5 bases and J by 5 bases, with 15 bases between them. This CDR3 comprises 15 residues. Germline-derived CDR1 and CDR2 are SGHAT and FQNNGV.

This clonotype was seen only a few times. J is TRBJ2-7 and V is TRBV18, with 10 bases fitting TRBD1. Germline CDR1 and CDR2: KGHSH and LQKENI. The CDR3 spans 15 residues. Trimming took 3 bases from V and 5 from J; bases not matched to a gene: 7. CDR3 protein: CASSPLGQGSDEQYF. Written as DNA, the CDR3 is TGTGCCAGCTCACCTTTGGGACAGGGGAGCGACGAGCAGTACTTC.

This clonotype came up many times. This chain joins TRBV4-1 and TRBJ2-5; TRBD2 aligns across 8 bases. V lost 0 bases and J lost 4; bases outside the gene matches: 19. This CDR3 has 20 amino acids. Germline CDR1 reads MGHRA; CDR2 reads YSYEKL. The CDR3 loop reads CASSQDPVGLRAGEGETQYF. The CDR3 region has the DNA TGCGCCAGCAGCCAAGATCCGGTCGGACTTAGAGCGGGAGAGGGAGAGACCCAGTACTTC.

The sample holds many counts of this clonotype. This sequence joins TRBV7-3 and TRBJ2-1; unclear D gene. V was clipped by 1 base and J by 5 bases, with 9 bases between them. The CDR3 runs 14 residues. Germline loops: CDR1 SGHTA, CDR2 FQGTGA. Here the CDR3 DNA reads TGTGCCAGCAGCTTAATGGGGAATGACAATGAGCAGTTCTTC. It is translated as CASSLMGNDNEQFF. Based on the CDR3 plus reference TRBV7-3 and TRBJ2-1, the full variable domain is GAGVSQTPSNKVTEKGKYVELRCDPISGHTALYWYRQSLGQGPEFLIYFQGTGAADDSGLPNDRFFAVRPEGSVSTLKIQRTERGDSAVYLCASSLMGNDNEQFFGPGTRLTVL.

This clonotype was seen more than once but under ten times. This sequence joins TRBV7-3 and TRBJ2-3, with 14 nucleotides matching TRBD2. Germline lookup yields CDR1 SGHTA and CDR2 FQGTGA. The CDR3 runs 18 residues. J lost 3 bases, V lost 3 bases, and 8 bases had no gene match. The CDR3 protein is CASSLGTSGRRKTDTQYF. The DNA for the CDR3 is TGTGCCAGCAGCTTGGGGACTAGCGGGAGACGGAAAACAGATACGCAGTATTTT.

There are many counts of this clonotype. V is TRBV15 and J is TRBJ2-1; D perhaps matches TRBD2 (6 bases). From germline, CDR1 is LNHNV and CDR2 YYDKDF (reference sequence). Trimming took off 1 base at V and 2 bases at J, with 6 bases between the two ends. The CDR3 loop spans 14 amino acids. The CDR3 DNA reads TGTGCCACCAGCAGAGGGACTACCTACAATGAGCAGTTCTTC. Translated, it gives CATSRGTTYNEQFF.

V is TRBV4-2 and J is TRBJ2-7; 11 bases are shared with TRBD2. The CDR3 contains 16 residues. The germline V gene encodes CDR1 LGHNA and CDR2 YNFKEQ. V shed 4 bases and J 0 bases; nucleotides not matched to a gene: 5. CDR3 amino acids: CASSPMTSGASYEQYF. The CDR3 nucleotides read TGTGCCAGCAGCCCGATGACTAGCGGGGCCTCCTACGAGCAGTACTTC.

This clonotype was found many times. The chain carries TRBV5-1 and TRBJ1-2; TRBD1 matches 8 bases. V shed 0 bases and J 0 bases; nucleotides not matched to a gene: 4. Germline CDR1 is SGHRS and CDR2 is YFSETQ. The CDR3 has 16 amino acids. The CDR3 is CASSLASGQANYGYTF. The CDR3 nucleotides read TGCGCCAGCAGCTTGGCCTCGGGACAGGCTAACTATGGCTACACCTTC.

This clonotype has a count of ten or more. The chain uses TRBV29-1 and TRBJ1-2; possibly TRBD1 for D (5 bases). Germline V CDR1 and CDR2: SQVTM, ANQGSEA. The CDR3 runs 13 residues. Trimming shortened V by 4 bases and J by 4 bases, and 13 bases separated the two germline ends. The CDR3: CSVGEGSGYGYTF. The CDR3 bases are TGCAGCGTTGGAGAGGGGTCTGGCTATGGCTACACCTTC.

This clonotype was observed at least ten times. The J gene is TRBJ1-5, the V gene TRBV6-2 or TRBV6-3; 7 bases map to TRBD1. Germline CDR1 reads MNHEY; CDR2 reads SVGEGT. The CDR3 is made up of 15 amino acids. The trim removed 6 bases at V and 6 bases at J, leaving 11 bases unmatched. In DNA form, the CDR3 reads TGTGCCAGCAGAGCCAATGCAGGGGGTACTCAGCCCCAGCATTTT. Protein: CASRANAGGTQPQHF.

There are many counts of this clonotype. One junction end disagrees with the germline gene, perhaps due to a read error. V is TRBV6-2 or TRBV6-3 and J is TRBJ1-1; TRBD1 aligns across 8 bases. The CDR3 contains 13 residues. Germline V CDR1 and CDR2: MNHEY, SVGEGT. CDR3 nucleotides: TGTGCCAGCCGTTACAGGGGGGGCACTGAAGCTTTCTTT. Translating gives CASRYRGGTEAFF.

This clonotype was recorded many times. The rearrangement joins TRBV5-1 to TRBJ2-1; D ambiguous. The CDR3 covers 14 residues. The V and J ends lost 0 bases and 5 bases respectively, with 9 bases between them. Germline CDR1 SGHRS, CDR2 YFSETQ. The CDR3 nucleotides are TGCGCCAGCAGCTTGGAGGTGACCGACAATGAGCAGTTCTTC. Translating gives CASSLEVTDNEQFF. Variable domain in full (rest from reference TRBV5-1 and TRBJ2-1): KAGVTQTPRYLIKTRGQQVTLSCSPISGHRSVSWYQQTPGQGLQFLFEYFSETQRNKGNFPGRFSGRQFSNSRSEMNVSTLELGDSALYLCASSLEVTDNEQFFGPGTRLTVL.

This clonotype showed up many times. This chain links TRBV27 with TRBJ2-7; TRBD2 agrees at 9 bases. CDR3 length: 16 amino acids. In germline, CDR1 is MNHEY, CDR2 SMNVEV (reference sequence). V was clipped by 6 bases and J by 2 bases; unmatched bases: 11. The CDR3 bases are TGTGCCAGCAGCCCATCCGGGACTAGCAAAACCTACGAGCAGTACTTC. This encodes CASSPSGTSKTYEQYF.

The chain has TRBV21-1 and TRBJ1-6; TRBD1 is taken as the D call from the table, unchecked against the DNA. TRBV21-1 is tagged as a pseudogene. The CDR3 covers 16 residues. Here the CDR3 DNA reads TGTGCCAGCAGCACCCGATCTAGGGGGGCAGGGGCACCCCTCCACTTT. It encodes CASSTRSRGAGAPLHF.

This clonotype was recorded many times. In nucleotides, the CDR3 is TGCAGCGTCCCGAAGGGGGTACACGAGCAGTACTTC. It encodes CSVPKGVHEQYF. The rearrangement links TRBV29-1 to TRBJ2-7; D is perhaps TRBD1 (6 bases). V lost 6 bases to trimming and J lost 5 bases, with 14 bases between them. Germline lookup yields CDR1 SQVTM and CDR2 ANQGSEA. The CDR3 has 12 residues.

The table lists this clonotype with a few counts. The rearrangement links TRBV12-3 or TRBV12-4 to TRBJ2-3; D gene uncertain. CDR3 length equals 14 residues. Trimming took 6 bases from V and 6 from J, leaving 16 bases between them. CDR3 protein: CASSFSFSGDTQYF. Here the CDR3 DNA reads TGTGCCAGCAGCTTTTCGTTTTCTGGGGATACGCAGTATTTT.

This clonotype was found many times. The V call is TRBV12-3 or TRBV12-4, the J call TRBJ1-5; D is uncertain. The CDR3 spans 15 residues. With 0 bases removed from V and 9 bases from J, the gap between germline ends came to 15 bases. CDR3 amino acids: CASSLAPDSARPQHF. In nucleotides, the CDR3 is TGTGCCAGCAGTTTAGCGCCCGATTCCGCGCGGCCCCAGCATTTT.